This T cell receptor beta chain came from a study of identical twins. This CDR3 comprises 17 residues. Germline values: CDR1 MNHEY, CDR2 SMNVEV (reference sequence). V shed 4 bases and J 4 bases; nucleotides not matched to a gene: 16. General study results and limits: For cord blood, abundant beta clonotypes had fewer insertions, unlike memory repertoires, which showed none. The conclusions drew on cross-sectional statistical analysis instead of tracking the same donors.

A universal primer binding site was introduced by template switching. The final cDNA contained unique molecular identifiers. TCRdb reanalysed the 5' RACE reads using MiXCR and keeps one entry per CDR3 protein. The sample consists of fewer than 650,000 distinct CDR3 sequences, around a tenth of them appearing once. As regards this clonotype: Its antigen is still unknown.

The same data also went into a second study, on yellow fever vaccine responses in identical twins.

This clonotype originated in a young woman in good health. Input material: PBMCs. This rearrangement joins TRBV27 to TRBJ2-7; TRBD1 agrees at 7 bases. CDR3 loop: CASSSPPGQASRYEQYF. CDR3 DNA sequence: TGTGCCAGCAGTTCCCCCCCCGGACAGGCAAGCCGATACGAGCAGTACTTC.